This T cell receptor (beta chain) was profiled in a study of T cell responses to AZD1222 COVID-19 vaccine. Across the study: Second-dose groups at about 4 or about 12 weeks were pooled.

About this clone: Its antigen is not identified.

Whole-study results and caveats: Dominant at 160-218 and 743-854, vaccine-associated CD4 TCRs also spanned spike. Females made up more of the donors, who were largely white British, and clonal diversity may have come out too low. Unmutated variant regions reportedly attract nearly half of all spike-specific TCRs.

The germline V gene encodes CDR1 SGHRS and CDR2 YFSETQ. V gave up 4 bases and J gave up 2 bases; unmatched junction bases: 3. The CDR3 runs 14 residues. The method was immunoSEQ multiplex PCR; TCRdb's version includes in-frame clones alone and lacks a portion of them. The sample shows 100,000 to 130,000 clones, about 86% of them seen only once. The receptor's source is an adult in good health. The sample in question was peripheral blood, obtained on day 0 of AZD1222 vaccination. The chain is built from TRBV5-1 and TRBJ1-3, with TRBD1 identical over 7 bases. This CDR3 reads CASSQQGTGNTIYF. For the CDR3, the DNA is TGCGCCAGCAGCCAACAGGGGACTGGAAACACCATATATTTT.